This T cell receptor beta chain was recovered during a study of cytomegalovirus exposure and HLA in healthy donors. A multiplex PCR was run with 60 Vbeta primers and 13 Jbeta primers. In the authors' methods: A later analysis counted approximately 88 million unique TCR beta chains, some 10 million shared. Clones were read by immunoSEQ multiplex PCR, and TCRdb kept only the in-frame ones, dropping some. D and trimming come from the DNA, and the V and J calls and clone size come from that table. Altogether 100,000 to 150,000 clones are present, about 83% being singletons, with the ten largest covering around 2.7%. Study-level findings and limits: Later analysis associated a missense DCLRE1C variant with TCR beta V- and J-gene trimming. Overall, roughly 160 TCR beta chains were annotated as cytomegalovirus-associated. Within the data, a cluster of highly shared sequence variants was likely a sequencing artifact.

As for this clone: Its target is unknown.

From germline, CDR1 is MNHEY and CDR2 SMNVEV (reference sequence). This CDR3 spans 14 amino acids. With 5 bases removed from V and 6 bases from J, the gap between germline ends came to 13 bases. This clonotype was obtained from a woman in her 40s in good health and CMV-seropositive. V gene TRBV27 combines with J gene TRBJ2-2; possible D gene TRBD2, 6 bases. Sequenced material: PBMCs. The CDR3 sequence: CASSPLASAGELFF. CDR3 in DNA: TGTGCCAGCAGTCCCCTAGCGAGCGCCGGGGAGCTGTTTTTT.